This T cell receptor beta chain was captured in a study of CD8+ T cells in alopecia areata. General study results and limits: Lesional scalp displayed greater clonality than normal scalp, most notably in alopecia totalis/universalis.

The CDR3 length is 17 residues. CDR1 and CDR2 from the germline V gene are SGDLS and YYNGEE. V trimming: 3 bases; J trimming: 3 bases; junction bases outside the gene matches: 9. Sequencing used cDNA as its template, made by extracting RNA and reverse transcribing it. Clones were read by immunoSEQ multiplex PCR, and TCRdb kept only the in-frame ones, dropping some. This sample has roughly 150,000 clones, with under 60% found just once. With regard to this clone: Its matching antigen is unknown.

This chain uses TRBV9 with TRBJ2-1; 10 bases map to TRBD2. This material consisted of CD8+ T cells sorted from blood, taken at week 0. The source is a human donor with alopecia areata. The CDR3 DNA follows: TGTGCCAGCAGCGGACAATTAGCGGGGGGTAACTACAATGAGCAGTTCTTC. Its protein is CASSGQLAGGNYNEQFF.